These 20 T cell receptor beta chains were all obtained from the same sample, sequenced in a study of CD8+ T cells in alopecia areata. The pooled cutaneous lymph node cells were sorted using several markers (CD4, CD8alpha, NKG2D, NKG2ACE and others). After isolation, RNA underwent reverse transcription to generate cDNA as the sequencing template. The protocol was immunoSEQ multiplex PCR, while the TCRdb copy is restricted to in-frame clones and leaves out a portion. Observed in the sample are over 250,000 clones, none of them singletons. Sequencing used CD4+ T cells sorted from a lymph node. These receptors came from a C3H/HeJ mouse with alopecia areata. MHC haplotype: H2-k.

The table lists this clone with a few counts. Gene and germline names: mouse. The sequenced CDR3 bases are TGCACCTGCAGTGCCTCGACAGGGGAT. Amino acids: CTCSASTGD. The whole CDR3 protein reads CTCSASTGDEQYF. The chain has TRBV1 and TRBJ2-7; 8 nucleotides match TRBD1. The sequenced fragment ends 4 residues before the CDR3 boundary, so the rest is inferred from the germline J gene. Per the germline V gene, CDR1 is NSQYPW and CDR2 is LRSPGD (reference sequence). This CDR3 comprises 13 residues.

This clone has just a few counts. Mouse germline and gene names are used. CDR3 region: CASSIGQPNYAEQFF. CDR3 DNA (partial): TGTGCTAGCAGTATCGGACAGCCTAACTATGCT. This rearrangement joins TRBV17 to TRBJ2-1, with a tentative D call TRBD1 (6 bases). Sequencing ends 4 residues short of the CDR3 end; the germline J gene provides the rest. V lost 4 bases and J 0 bases, leaving 10 bases between the germline ends. Germline CDR1 MNHDT, CDR2 YYDKIL. The length of the CDR3 is 15 residues.

This clone was counted only a few times. Mouse germline and gene names are used. The read terminates 4 residues before the CDR3 end, so the remaining end is supplied by the germline J gene. Other nucleotide sequences in the sample specify the same CDR3. The V call is TRBV5, the J call TRBJ2-5; 9 bases agree with TRBD2. The V gene end was trimmed by 4 bases and the J gene end by 2 bases; junction bases not matched to a gene: 4. Per germline, CDR1 LGHNA and CDR2 YNLKQL (reference sequence). The CDR3 consists of 15 residues. This CDR3 is CASSPRLGVQDTQYF. The CDR3 DNA, read in part, is TGTGCCAGCAGCCCTCGACTGGGGGTCCAAGAC.

With regard to this clone: The gene symbols are mouse symbols. Read data end 4 residues before the CDR3 end; the end is taken from the germline J gene. The sample has other DNA sequences that encode this CDR3 too. The chain has TRBV31 and TRBJ2-5, with D hard to call. Deletions cut 0 bases from V and 2 bases from J, with 6 bases between. This CDR3 spans 13 amino acids. Germline lookup yields CDR1 GKSSPN and CDR2 SITVG. The covered CDR3 bases are TGTGCCTGGAGTCTGGCGATCCAAGAC. The encoded protein is CAWSLAIQD. The full CDR3 reads CAWSLAIQDTQYF.

This clone occurred a few times. Germline and genes: mouse. Coverage ceases 4 residues before the CDR3 finishes, and the germline J gene fills in the end. This rearrangement joins TRBV13-2 to TRBJ2-7, with 13 bases matching TRBD2. Germline V gives CDR1 NNHNN, CDR2 SYGAGS (reference sequence). This CDR3 is 14 amino acids long. CDR3 DNA (partial): TGTGCCAGCGGGGGGACTGGGGGGGGAGAT. Residues: CASGGTGGGD. The CDR3 reads in full as CASGGTGGGDEQYF.

There are a few counts of this clone. Any gene name here is a mouse gene name. The CDR3 end falls 4 residues outside the read, so it is completed with the germline J gene. The J gene is TRBJ1-2, the V gene TRBV1, with TRBD1 identical over 9 bases. The junction had 3 bases not matched to a gene; V was cut back by 8 bases and J by 2 bases. CDR1 is NSQYPW and CDR2 is LRSPGD in the germline V gene (reference sequence). This CDR3 region has 13 residues. The CDR3: CTCPGTGNSDYTF. Partial CDR3 DNA: TGCACCTGCCCCGGGACAGGGAACTCC.

This clone was observed at least ten times. Any gene name here is a mouse gene name. In the same sample, other DNA sequences code for this CDR3. The CDR3 is CTCSAPGDTQYF. The sequenced part of the CDR3 DNA is TGCACCTGCAGTGCTCCTGGGGAC. The chain has TRBV1 and TRBJ2-5, with D tentatively TRBD2 (5 bases). The read comes to an end 4 residues before the CDR3 does, leaving the germline J gene to fill in the end. Germline V gene sequence: CDR1 NSQYPW, CDR2 LRSPGD (reference sequence). The CDR3 extends over 12 amino acids.

This clone was picked up a small number of times. Gene names denote mouse genes. The read falls 4 residues short of the CDR3 end, and the missing part is taken from the germline J gene. Other DNA sequences in this sample translate to the same CDR3. The J gene is TRBJ2-3, the V gene TRBV19; 10 bases line up with TRBD2. The CDR3 runs 15 residues. Germline loops: CDR1 FNHDT, CDR2 SITEND (reference sequence). The V and J ends lost 4 bases and 3 bases, in that order; junction bases with no gene match: 5. CDR3 DNA (partial): TGTGCCAGCAGTCCTCCGGGACTGGGGGCAGAA. It translates to CASSPPGLGAE. The entire CDR3 is CASSPPGLGAETLYF.

Note on this clone: Gene names are mouse gene names. The read gets to within 4 residues of the CDR3 end, and the germline J gene fills in the rest. The chain uses TRBV13-1 and TRBJ2-5; no firm D call. The CDR3 length is 13 residues. The V gene lost 4 bases and the J gene lost 2 bases, with 8 bases spanning the gap. Germline V lookup: CDR1 NSHNY, CDR2 SYGAGN. The sequenced part of the CDR3 DNA is TGTGCCAGCAGTCCCAAAATCCAAGAC. Protein: CASSPKIQD. The whole CDR3 is CASSPKIQDTQYF.

About this clone itself: The germline and genes are mouse ones. Read data end 4 residues before the CDR3 end; the end is taken from the germline J gene. The chain couples TRBV3 to TRBJ2-5; TRBD1 agrees at 8 bases. Germline CDR1 SNHLY, CDR2 FYNGKV (reference sequence). The CDR3 length is 17 residues. CDR3: CASSLVPSDRGEDTQYF. The CDR3 DNA, read in part, is TGTGCCAGCAGCTTAGTTCCCTCCGACAGGGGAGAAGAC.

This clone appeared a few times. Any gene name here is a mouse gene name. From the germline J gene comes the end of the CDR3, since the read stops 4 residues before it. The chain combines TRBV12-1 with TRBJ2-5; the match to TRBD1 covers 9 bases. V was clipped by 2 bases and J by 2 bases; unmatched bases: 1. CDR3 size: 14 residues. The germline V gene encodes CDR1 SGHSN and CDR2 HYEKVE. The CDR3 reads CASSQDRGQDTQYF. The covered CDR3 bases are TGTGCCAGCTCTCAGGACAGGGGCCAAGAC. The full variable domain, its missing parts supplied by reference TRBV12-1 and TRBJ2-5, is DSGVVQSPRHIIKEKGGRSVLTCIPISGHSNVVWYQQTLGKELKFLIQHYEKVERDKGFLPSRFSVQQFDDYHSEMNMSALELEDSAMYFCASSQDRGQDTQYFGPGTRLLVL.

This clone has only a few counts. Each gene name is a mouse one. The CDR3 end falls 3 residues outside the read, so it is completed with the germline J gene. The chain employs TRBV1 and TRBJ1-6; possible D gene TRBD1, 5 bases. TRBJ1-6 is an ORF for which the function is uncertain. This CDR3 has 13 amino acids. The germline CDR1 and CDR2 sequences are NSQYPW and LRSPGD (reference sequence). V gave up 3 bases and J gave up 7 bases, with 7 bases separating them. The CDR3 reads CTCSARENSPLYF. CDR3 DNA, as far as it was read: TGCACCTGCAGTGCCAGGGAAAATTCGCCC.

This clone was counted a few times. Gene names refer to mouse genes. The read gets to within 4 residues of the CDR3 end, and the germline J gene fills in the rest. This sample includes further DNA sequences coding for the same CDR3. The V and J genes are TRBV5 and TRBJ1-1; a weak D match, TRBD1 (6 bases). In germline, CDR1 is LGHNA, CDR2 YNLKQL (reference sequence). V gave up 0 bases and J gave up 3 bases, with 11 bases separating them. CDR3 size: 15 residues. The CDR3 protein is CASSQEGGRDTEVFF. CDR3 DNA, as far as it was read: TGTGCCAGCAGCCAAGAGGGGGGGCGGGACACA.

Of note for this clone: Gene names refer to mouse genes. The CDR3 extends 4 residues past the end of the read, so its final part is completed from the germline J gene. This sample also contains other DNA sequences that code for the same CDR3. The V call is TRBV5, the J call TRBJ2-1; 10 bases are shared with TRBD2. This CDR3 is 16 amino acids long. CDR1 and CDR2 (germline): LGHNA, YNLKQL (reference sequence). J gave up 1 base and V 4 bases, and 4 bases lay outside the gene matches. The covered CDR3 bases are TGTGCCAGCAGCCCGCACTGGGGGGGGAACTATGCT. The encoded protein is CASSPHWGGNYA. The entire CDR3 protein is CASSPHWGGNYAEQFF.

This clone appeared a few times. Gene names are mouse gene names. The read gets to within 4 residues of the CDR3 end, and the germline J gene fills in the rest. The chain employs TRBV29 and TRBJ2-1; TRBD1 agrees at 8 bases. The CDR3 runs 15 residues. Germline loops: CDR1 MSHET, CDR2 SYDVDS. Trimming removed 5 bases from V and 1 base from J; junction bases left unmatched: 4. This CDR3 is CASSLHRGNYAEQFF. Partial CDR3 DNA: TGTGCTAGCAGTCTACACAGGGGGAACTATGCT.

A few counts support this clone. Gene names denote mouse genes. The read ends 4 residues early relative to the CDR3; the germline J gene fills the gap. The J gene is TRBJ1-2, the V gene TRBV12-1; tentatively, D is TRBD1 (6 bases). The CDR3 extends over 15 amino acids. V gave up 2 bases and J gave up 0 bases, with 12 bases separating them. Germline CDR1 reads SGHSN; CDR2 reads HYEKVE. The sequenced CDR3 bases are TGTGCCAGCTCTCCTCGGGACAATGCAAACTCC. It translates to CASSPRDNANS. The full CDR3 reads CASSPRDNANSDYTF.

This clone has only a few counts. Genes and germline are mouse. The read is 4 residues too short to cover the CDR3 end, so that end is filled in from the germline J gene. The chain combines TRBV13-3 with TRBJ2-7; the D is unclear. The CDR3 spans 13 residues. V shed 5 bases and J shed 0 bases, with 9 bases lying between them. Per germline, CDR1 NNHDY and CDR2 SYVADS. CDR3 sequence: CASSYQSSYEQYF. The DNA read from the CDR3 is TGTGCCAGCAGCTATCAGAGCTCCTAT.

This clone was seen more than once but under ten times. Genes here carry mouse names. The read ends 4 residues shy of where the CDR3 ends; the end is completed using the germline J gene. The V call is TRBV13-1, the J call TRBJ2-2; 7 bases line up with TRBD2. After removal of 9 bases from V and 1 base from J, the junction contained 3 bases not matched to a gene. In germline, CDR1 is NSHNY, CDR2 SYGAGN. This CDR3 is built from 13 residues. Incomplete CDR3 DNA: TGTGCCATCAACTGGGGAAACACCGGG. Amino acid sequence: CAINWGNTG. The whole CDR3 region reads CAINWGNTGQLYF.

This clone was seen a few times. Mouse gene names apply. The read terminates 3 residues before the CDR3 end, so the remaining end is supplied by the germline J gene. This chain connects TRBV19 to TRBJ1-6; D perhaps matches TRBD1 (5 bases). TRBJ1-6 is given ORF status, its function remaining uncertain. The CDR3 spans 14 residues. Germline V CDR1 and CDR2: FNHDT, SITEND (reference sequence). V was clipped by 5 bases and J by 5 bases, with 11 bases between them. CDR3 sequence reads: CASSLGQDNSPLYF. The sequenced part of the CDR3 DNA is TGTGCCAGCAGCCTGGGGCAGGATAATTCGCCC.

This clone was observed a few times. Gene names refer to mouse genes. The read ends 4 residues early relative to the CDR3; the germline J gene fills the gap. The chain employs TRBV19 and TRBJ1-1, with D maybe TRBD1 (5 bases). V lost 6 bases to trimming and J lost 1 base, with 13 bases between them. The CDR3 length is 14 residues. Germline V lookup: CDR1 FNHDT, CDR2 SITEND (reference sequence). CDR3 sequence reads: CASTPLQGNTEVFF. Partial CDR3 DNA: TGTGCCAGCACTCCCCTTCAGGGGAACACA. Full variable domain (missing parts from reference TRBV19 and TRBJ1-1): GGIITQTPKFLIGQEGQKLTLKCQQNFNHDTMYWYRQDSGKGLRLIYYSITENDLQKGDLSEGYDASREKKSSFSLTVTSAQKNEMAVFLCASTPLQGNTEVFFGKGTRLTVV.